This TCR beta chain was obtained from a study of Ad26.COV2.S vaccination and SARS-CoV-2 variants. CDR1 is MGHRA, CDR2 YSYEKL, per germline. Trimming left V 3 bases short and J 0 bases short, with 9 bases between. CDR3 length: 15 amino acids. Documented treatment: some 19 received Ad26.COV2.S at low or high dose, single or two shots; about 5 received placebo; per-sample allocation not given. Samples came from day 63 after the first vaccine or placebo injection. The method was immunoSEQ multiplex PCR; TCRdb's version includes in-frame clones alone and lacks a portion of them. Of around 300,000 clones in the sample, roughly 90% were seen once.

Sequenced here: peripheral blood, sampled in a trial of Ad26.COV2.S vaccine versus placebo. This TCR derives from a person aged 18-65 years who received the Ad26.COV2.S COVID-19 vaccine or a placebo. The chain employs TRBV4-1 and TRBJ1-3; maybe TRBD1 (6 bases). The CDR3 DNA follows: TGCGCCAGCAGCCAGACAGGATACTCTGGAAACACCATATATTTT. This translates into CASSQTGYSGNTIYF.